The 9 T cell receptor beta chains in this list originate from one sample, sequenced in a study of cytomegalovirus exposure and HLA in healthy donors. A multiplex PCR was run with 60 Vbeta primers and 13 Jbeta primers. Produced via immunoSEQ multiplex PCR; TCRdb's table is partial and in-frame only. This sample carries 200,000 to 250,000 clones, approximately 87% of them seen once, and the ten largest clones take roughly 1.3%. Sequenced material: PBMCs. Receptor source: a human donor in good health.

The rearrangement uses TRBV1 and TRBJ1-2; the table's D call of TRBD1 was not tested on the DNA. TRBV1 is a known pseudogene. This CDR3 is built from 15 residues. Here the CDR3 reads CTRKVPGQNMHGYTF. CDR3 coding DNA: TGCACCAGAAAAGTCCCGGGACAGAATATGCATGGCTACACCTTC.

This chain joins TRBV2 and TRBJ2-7, with 8 nucleotides matching TRBD2. Germline trimming cut 6 bases from V and 2 bases from J; bases unmatched to any gene: 6. The CDR3 runs 14 residues. From germline, CDR1 is SNHLY and CDR2 FYNNEI. CDR3 in amino acids: CASRRSGSPYEQYF. For the CDR3, the DNA is TGTGCCAGCAGGCGGAGCGGGAGCCCCTACGAGCAGTACTTC. Supplemented by reference TRBV2 and TRBJ2-7, the full variable domain reads EPEVTQTPSHQVTQMGQEVILRCVPISNHLYFYWYRQILGQKVEFLVSFYNNEISEKSEIFDDQFSVERPDGSNFTLKIRSTKLEDSAMYFCASRRSGSPYEQYFGPGTRLTVT.

The rearrangement joins TRBV6-5 to TRBJ2-7; perhaps TRBD2 as D (5 bases). The germline V gene has CDR1 MNHEY and CDR2 SVGAGI. With 4 bases removed from V and 0 bases from J, the gap between germline ends came to 10 bases. This CDR3 has 14 residues. CDR3 sequence reads: CASSLVGSSYEQYF. The DNA of the CDR3 is TGTGCCAGCAGTTTGGTTGGGAGCTCCTACGAGCAGTACTTC.

The CDR3 is CASSYKVGGRTEAFF. DNA for the CDR3: TGTGCCAGCAGTTATAAAGTTGGTGGGCGCACTGAAGCTTTCTTT. The chain employs TRBV6-5 and TRBJ1-1; the D is unclear. The CDR3 length is 15 residues. V lost 3 bases to trimming and J lost 4 bases, with 15 bases between them. Germline values: CDR1 MNHEY, CDR2 SVGAGI.

V and J are TRBV6-1 and TRBJ2-1, with D unclear. Per the germline V gene, CDR1 is MNHNS and CDR2 is SASEGT. CDR3 length: 12 residues. Trimming removed 7 bases at V and 8 bases at J, with 12 bases between. The CDR3 DNA reads as TGTGCCAGCACTTCCCTGAACTATGAGCAGTTCTTC. The encoded protein is CASTSLNYEQFF.

The chain's CDR3 is CASSVSGTGSSYEQYF. CDR3 coding DNA: TGTGCCAGCAGCGTATCGGGGACAGGTAGCTCCTACGAGCAGTACTTC. V gene TRBV9 combines with J gene TRBJ2-7, with TRBD1 matching 8 bases. Looked up from germline, CDR1 is SGDLS and CDR2 is YYNGEE. The length of the CDR3 is 16 residues. The ends lost 1 base at V and 0 bases at J; junction bases unmatched: 6.

This chain uses TRBV27 with TRBJ2-2; 10 nucleotides align to TRBD2. Germline-derived CDR1 and CDR2 are MNHEY and SMNVEV (reference sequence). V was pared by 4 bases and J by 4 bases, with 6 bases of the junction left unmatched. CDR3 length: 16 amino acids. In nucleotides, the CDR3 is TGTGCCAGCAGTTCCCGGGTAGCGGGAGGCACCGGGGAGCTGTTTTTT. Translated: CASSSRVAGGTGELFF.

The chain employs TRBV29-1 and TRBJ2-1, with TRBD1 identical over 9 bases. Germline-derived CDR1 and CDR2 are SQVTM and ANQGSEA. Trimming took 7 bases from V and 0 from J; bases not matched to a gene: 13. This CDR3 contains 17 residues. Here the CDR3 reads CSAKPGQGSSSYNEQFF. DNA of the CDR3: TGCAGCGCAAAACCGGGACAGGGATCCTCCTCCTACAATGAGCAGTTCTTC.

V usage is TRBV2 and J usage is TRBJ2-5, with 8 bases fitting TRBD2. The CDR3 is 15 amino acids. After removal of 6 bases from V and 1 base from J, the junction contained 7 bases not matched to a gene. Germline V gene sequence: CDR1 SNHLY, CDR2 FYNNEI. The CDR3 DNA follows: TGTGCCAGCAGGTCTCTAGCGGGTTTCCAAGAGACCCAGTACTTC. Encoded protein: CASRSLAGFQETQYF. Looking up the rest from reference TRBV2 and TRBJ2-5 gives the full variable domain: EPEVTQTPSHQVTQMGQEVILRCVPISNHLYFYWYRQILGQKVEFLVSFYNNEISEKSEIFDDQFSVERPDGSNFTLKIRSTKLEDSAMYFCASRSLAGFQETQYFGPGTRLLVL.